The rows below give T cell receptor beta chains drawn from one sample of a study of blood T cells in healthy people across ages. TCRdb called the 5' RACE reads again in MiXCR, with one record for every CDR3 protein. The sample lists roughly 1,700,000 distinct CDR3 sequences; about 28% were seen once. Sequencing was carried out using blood. These receptors originate from a woman in her twenties or thirties in good health. The CDR3 runs from the conserved cysteine through the conserved F or W. D genes are given only for firm matches.

cdr3_aa: CATSETSGASYNEQFF; j_call: TRBJ2-1; v_call: TRBV24-1; d_call: TRBD2
cdr3_aa: CASSLASRVGQFF; j_call: TRBJ2-1; v_call: TRBV27; d_call: .
cdr3_aa: CSATLSGAETQYF; j_call: TRBJ2-5; v_call: TRBV20-1; d_call: .
cdr3_aa: CASSSYRGMVKNEQFF; j_call: TRBJ2-1; v_call: TRBV12-3/TRBV12-4; d_call: TRBD1
cdr3_aa: CASSYSDGRGYNEQFF; j_call: TRBJ2-1; v_call: TRBV6-5; d_call: TRBD2
cdr3_aa: CAGKQPQNYGYTF; j_call: TRBJ1-2; v_call: TRBV10-3; d_call: .
cdr3_aa: CASSRAAHEQYF; j_call: TRBJ2-7; v_call: TRBV5-1; d_call: .
cdr3_aa: CAISPTANEQFF; j_call: TRBJ2-1; v_call: TRBV10-3; d_call: .
cdr3_aa: CSVARGAGELFF; j_call: TRBJ2-2; v_call: TRBV29-1; d_call: .
cdr3_aa: CASSLSPREREQYF; j_call: TRBJ2-7; v_call: TRBV5-1; d_call: .
cdr3_aa: CASSLQTSGGRSYNEQFF; j_call: TRBJ2-1; v_call: TRBV28; d_call: TRBD2
cdr3_aa: CSAKTPGQGAYEQYF; j_call: TRBJ2-7; v_call: TRBV29-1; d_call: TRBD1
cdr3_aa: CAIRPEGGKQYF; j_call: TRBJ2-5; v_call: TRBV10-3; d_call: TRBD1
cdr3_aa: CASSLASGGFNEQFF; j_call: TRBJ2-1; v_call: TRBV7-9; d_call: TRBD2
cdr3_aa: CASNRPHRAGRSQPQHF; j_call: TRBJ1-5; v_call: TRBV6-4; d_call: .
cdr3_aa: CACNSAERGVPHEQYF; j_call: .; v_call: TRBV12-3/TRBV12-4; d_call: TRBD2
cdr3_aa: CASSEAGDTSYEQYF; j_call: TRBJ2-7; v_call: TRBV25-1; d_call: .
cdr3_aa: CASSQDSFSGDAGKNIQYF; j_call: TRBJ2-4; v_call: TRBV14; d_call: .
cdr3_aa: CASSLSQTTGELFF; j_call: TRBJ2-2; v_call: TRBV5-1; d_call: .
cdr3_aa: CSTRTSGFYNEQYF; j_call: .; v_call: TRBV29-1; d_call: TRBD2
cdr3_aa: CASSEIQDTDTQYF; j_call: TRBJ2-3; v_call: TRBV2; d_call: .
cdr3_aa: CSVEGGQSSYEQYF; j_call: TRBJ2-7; v_call: TRBV29-1; d_call: .
cdr3_aa: CSTPGGYGYTF; j_call: TRBJ1-2; v_call: TRBV29-1; d_call: TRBD1
cdr3_aa: CSVGVDNEQFF; j_call: TRBJ2-1; v_call: TRBV29-1; d_call: .
cdr3_aa: CASSLHRAGANVLTF; j_call: TRBJ2-6; v_call: TRBV12-3/TRBV12-4; d_call: .
cdr3_aa: CASSLRPGGYTRTEAFF; j_call: TRBJ1-1; v_call: TRBV12-3/TRBV12-4; d_call: TRBD1
cdr3_aa: CASTDLAGGSGETQYF; j_call: TRBJ2-5; v_call: TRBV10-2; d_call: TRBD2
cdr3_aa: CASSQDLVAQKLFF; j_call: TRBJ1-4; v_call: TRBV4-3; d_call: .
cdr3_aa: CATGTRQGRETDTQYF; j_call: TRBJ2-3; v_call: TRBV2; d_call: TRBD1
cdr3_aa: CASSQDRTSSYNEQFF; j_call: TRBJ2-1; v_call: TRBV14; d_call: .
cdr3_aa: CASSPPTSGRESYEQYF; j_call: TRBJ2-7; v_call: TRBV3-1; d_call: TRBD2
cdr3_aa: CASSQAAGLAGATGELFF; j_call: TRBJ2-2; v_call: TRBV4-3; d_call: TRBD2
cdr3_aa: CASSPAPPPGHGYTF; j_call: TRBJ1-2; v_call: TRBV5-1; d_call: .
cdr3_aa: CASLKSPSGGEKPFF; j_call: TRBJ1-4; v_call: TRBV6-5; d_call: .
cdr3_aa: CASSERQGDVYEQYF; j_call: TRBJ2-7; v_call: TRBV6-1; d_call: TRBD1
cdr3_aa: CASSGPGQPETQYF; j_call: TRBJ2-5; v_call: TRBV18; d_call: TRBD1
cdr3_aa: CASEGGAGSEGYTF; j_call: TRBJ1-2; v_call: TRBV6-6; d_call: .
cdr3_aa: CASMDAKISYNEQFF; j_call: TRBJ2-1; v_call: TRBV5-6; d_call: .
cdr3_aa: CASSKERITGELFF; j_call: TRBJ2-2; v_call: TRBV3-1; d_call: .
cdr3_aa: CATSRTHRQGVAGYTF; j_call: TRBJ1-2; v_call: TRBV15; d_call: TRBD1
cdr3_aa: CASSVVENTGELFF; j_call: TRBJ2-2; v_call: TRBV9; d_call: .
cdr3_aa: CASSTGPRNEQFF; j_call: TRBJ2-1; v_call: TRBV5-1; d_call: .
cdr3_aa: CSAMGSSYNEQYF; j_call: TRBJ2-7; v_call: TRBV20-1; d_call: .
cdr3_aa: CASSEAAGGGTEAFF; j_call: TRBJ1-1; v_call: TRBV2; d_call: TRBD1
cdr3_aa: CASSDWGASEKLFF; j_call: TRBJ1-4; v_call: TRBV6-4; d_call: .
cdr3_aa: CASSYSRQRETQYF; j_call: TRBJ2-5; v_call: TRBV6-5; d_call: .
cdr3_aa: CASSPPGAGGHEQYF; j_call: TRBJ2-7; v_call: TRBV18; d_call: TRBD2
cdr3_aa: CATRGTGSYNGQFF; j_call: TRBJ2-1; v_call: TRBV24-1; d_call: TRBD1
cdr3_aa: CASSEGRANQPQHF; j_call: TRBJ1-5; v_call: TRBV2; d_call: .
cdr3_aa: CASSLIEGNSPLHF; j_call: TRBJ1-6; v_call: TRBV7-6; d_call: .
cdr3_aa: CASSHYQGDREETQYF; j_call: TRBJ2-5; v_call: TRBV12-3/TRBV12-4; d_call: TRBD1
cdr3_aa: CASSPSQGISFPYEQYF; j_call: TRBJ2-7; v_call: TRBV18; d_call: .